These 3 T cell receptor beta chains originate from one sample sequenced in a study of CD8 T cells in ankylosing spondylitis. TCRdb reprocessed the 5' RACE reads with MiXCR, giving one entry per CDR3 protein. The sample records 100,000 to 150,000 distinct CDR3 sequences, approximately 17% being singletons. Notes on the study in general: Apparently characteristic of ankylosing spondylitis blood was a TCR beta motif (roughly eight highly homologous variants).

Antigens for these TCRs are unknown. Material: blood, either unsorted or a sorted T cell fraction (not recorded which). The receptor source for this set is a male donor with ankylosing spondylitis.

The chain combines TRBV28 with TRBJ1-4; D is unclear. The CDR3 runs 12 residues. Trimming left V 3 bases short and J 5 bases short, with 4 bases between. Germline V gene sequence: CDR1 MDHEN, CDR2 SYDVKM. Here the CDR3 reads CASSFRNEKLFF. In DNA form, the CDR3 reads TGTGCCAGCAGTTTCCGGAATGAAAAACTGTTTTTT.

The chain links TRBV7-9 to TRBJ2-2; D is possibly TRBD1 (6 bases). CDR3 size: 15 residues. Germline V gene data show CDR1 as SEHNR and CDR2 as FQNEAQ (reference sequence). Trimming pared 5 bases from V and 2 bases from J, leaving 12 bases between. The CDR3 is CASSPGTRNTGELFF. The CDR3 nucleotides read TGTGCCAGCAGCCCCGGGACAAGAAACACCGGGGAGCTGTTTTTT.

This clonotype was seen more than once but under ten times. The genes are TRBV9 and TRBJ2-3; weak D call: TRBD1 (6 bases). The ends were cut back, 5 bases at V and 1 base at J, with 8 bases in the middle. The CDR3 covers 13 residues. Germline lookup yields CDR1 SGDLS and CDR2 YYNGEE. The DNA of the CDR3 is TGTGCCAGCAGTAAGGGGGGCACAGATACGCAGTATTTT. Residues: CASSKGGTDTQYF.